This entry describes one TCR beta chain. The antigen is undetermined. The sample comes from a study of vaccination effects on CD4 cells after COVID-19. Study-level background: Of the BNT162b2 and mRNA-1273 vaccines, participants received two doses of one or the other.

Assay: immunoSEQ multiplex PCR; the TCRdb copy retains only in-frame clones and omits some. The sample has roughly 60,000 clones, 65% to 75% seen once. CD4+ T cells were isolated after less than 13 days of culture. The CDR3 covers 14 residues. This chain connects TRBV21-1 to TRBJ2-7. TRBV21-1 constitutes a pseudogene. The starting material was CD4+ T cells from PBMCs cultured without peptide, obtained before COVID-19 vaccination. This TCR derives from a human donor who had a prior SARS-CoV-2 infection. The CDR3 coding sequence is TGTGCCAGCAGAAGGAGTTTGGGGGCCTACGAGCAGTACTTC. Its translation: CASRRSLGAYEQYF.